This is a list of T cell receptor beta chains from one sample in a study of T cells after yellow fever vaccination. TCRdb analysed the 5' RACE reads with MiXCR anew, one entry per CDR3 protein. The sample holds roughly 400,000 distinct CDR3 sequences, roughly 20% seen once. This material consisted of PBMCs, taken before the yellow fever booster vaccination. These TCRs come from a man aged 18 to 29 who received the YFV17D yellow fever vaccine. Each CDR3 is given with its conserved first and last residue. The D gene is left open where the match is weak. Rows may omit the clone size; those that give it use once, few, many or a size class.

TGCAGTGCGGGGGCGGGAGATACGCAGTATTTT | CSAGAGDTQYF | TRBJ2-3 | . | TRBV20-1 | 11 | many
TGCAGTGTAAGACCAGGGAGTCAGCCCCAGCATTTT | CSVRPGSQPQHF | TRBJ1-5 | . | TRBV20-1 | 12 | .
TGTGCCAGCAGGACCGAGGGAAACACCATATATTTT | CASRTEGNTIYF | TRBJ1-3 | . | TRBV6-5 | 12 | .
TGTGCCACCAGTGGGGGCTCGAACACTGAAGCTTTCTTT | CATSGGSNTEAFF | TRBJ1-1 | . | TRBV24-1 | 13 | few
TGCAGTGCTGGGGGACAGGGCTACAATGAGCAGTTCTTC | CSAGGQGYNEQFF | TRBJ2-1 | TRBD1 | TRBV20-1 | 13 | few
TGCAGTGCTAGCGTCCGTTTCGCTGAAGCTTTCTTT | CSASVRFAEAFF | TRBJ1-1 | . | TRBV20-1 | 12 | many
TGCAGTGCTAGACTAGGCAGGCCCCTTAGCACAGATACGCAGTATTTT | CSARLGRPLSTDTQYF | TRBJ2-3 | . | TRBV20-1 | 16 | few
TGCGCCAGCAGCCAAGTTGTACTGAGCTCCTACAATGAGCAGTTCTTC | CASSQVVLSSYNEQFF | TRBJ2-1 | . | TRBV4-1 | 16 | .
TGTGCCAGCTCTAGCGGGCAGGCCGGTCAAGAGACCCAGTACTTC | CASSSGQAGQETQYF | TRBJ2-5 | TRBD2 | TRBV5-4 | 15 | few
TGTGCCAGCAGCTTAGGGGGCGGGGGGGCCGCAGATACGCAGTATTTT | CASSLGGGGAADTQYF | TRBJ2-3 | TRBD2 | TRBV7-2 | 16 | .
TGTGCCAGCAGTAGACAGGGCTACACTGAAGCTTTCTTT | CASSRQGYTEAFF | TRBJ1-1 | TRBD1 | TRBV6-1 | 13 | .
TGCGCCAGCAGCAACCCTTTACAAGAGACCCAGTACTTC | CASSNPLQETQYF | TRBJ2-5 | . | TRBV4-1 | 13 | few
TGCGCCAGCAGCTTCTACGGGACAGGGTCGACTGAAGCTTTCTTT | CASSFYGTGSTEAFF | TRBJ1-1 | TRBD1 | TRBV4-1 | 15 | few
TGTGCCATCAGGATACCGGACGGGTTGAACACTGAAGCTTTCTTT | CAIRIPDGLNTEAFF | TRBJ1-1 | . | TRBV10-3 | 15 | few
TGTGCCAGCAGTGATTTGGGGCGGGGGGGCCGATATACGCAGTATTTT | CASSDLGRGGRYTQYF | TRBJ2-3 | TRBD2 | TRBV6-5 | 16 | few
TGTGCCGCCCGGACTAGCATCTATGAGCAGTTCTTC | CAARTSIYEQFF | TRBJ2-1 | TRBD2 | TRBV6-2/TRBV6-3 | 12 | .
TGTGCCAGCAGTGATGATTCCACCGGACCCCGGACAGATACGCAGTATTTT | CASSDDSTGPRTDTQYF | TRBJ2-3 | . | TRBV25-1 | 17 | few
TGTGCCAGCACCAGGACAGGGGCGAACACCGGGGAGCTGTTTTTT | CASTRTGANTGELFF | TRBJ2-2 | . | TRBV21-1 | 15 | many
TGTGCCATCACTGACAGAGTCACTGAAGCTTTCTTT | CAITDRVTEAFF | TRBJ1-1 | . | TRBV10-3 | 12 | few
TGCAGTGCTAGAGATCCCCTAGCGGGTCTTGGCGATGAGCAGTTCTTC | CSARDPLAGLGDEQFF | TRBJ2-1 | TRBD2 | TRBV20-1 | 16 | few
TGTGCCAGTAGTATCGTGGGCCACACCCAAGAGACCCAGTACTTC | CASSIVGHTQETQYF | TRBJ2-5 | . | TRBV19 | 15 | .
TGTGCCAGCAGTCCGGCAGGGAGAAGCTATACTGAAGCTTTCTTT | CASSPAGRSYTEAFF | TRBJ1-1 | . | TRBV28 | 15 | few
TGCGCCAGCAGCTTGGCTGGACTAGCGGGGGGAGGTAACATTCAGTACTTC | CASSLAGLAGGGNIQYF | TRBJ2-4 | TRBD2 | TRBV5-1 | 17 | .
TGTGCCAGCAGTGCTTCGGCCTATAGCAATCAGCCCCAGCATTTT | CASSASAYSNQPQHF | TRBJ1-5 | . | TRBV6-1 | 15 | few
TGTGCCAGCAGCGCTTGGGAGCGAGAGACCCAGTACTTC | CASSAWERETQYF | TRBJ2-5 | . | TRBV7-9 | 13 | few
TGTGCCAGCAGTTTAGGGGGACACGAAGCTTTCTTT | CASSLGGHEAFF | TRBJ1-1 | . | TRBV12-3/TRBV12-4 | 12 | .
TGCAGCGCAGGACCCGGGACAGGGGCAAATACGCAGTATTTT | CSAGPGTGANTQYF | TRBJ2-3 | TRBD1 | TRBV29-1 | 14 | few
TGTGCCACCAGTATTGGGACAGGGGAAGCTTTCTTT | CATSIGTGEAFF | TRBJ1-1 | TRBD1 | TRBV24-1 | 12 | few
TGCGCCAGCAGCTCGGAGGGGGGGGAGACTGAAGCTTTCTTT | CASSSEGGETEAFF | TRBJ1-1 | . | TRBV5-1 | 14 | .
TGTGCCAGCAGTCCTCTAACTCCCCAGTACTTC | CASSPLTPQYF | TRBJ2-5 | . | TRBV6-6 | 11 | few
TGTGCCAGCAGTTACCGGCGGGGGGGCCGCGAGACCCAGTACTTC | CASSYRRGGRETQYF | TRBJ2-5 | TRBD2 | TRBV6-5 | 15 | .
TGCGCCAGCAGCCACCCCGCGGACAGGGGCATGAACGGGGAGCTGTTTTTT | CASSHPADRGMNGELFF | TRBJ2-2 | TRBD1 | TRBV4-1 | 17 | few
TGCAGTGCTAGAGAACGGACAGGGGGCACAGATACGCAGTATTTT | CSARERTGGTDTQYF | TRBJ2-3 | TRBD1 | TRBV20-1 | 15 | .
TGTGCCACCCGGACAGCTTCCTACGAGCAGTACTTC | CATRTASYEQYF | TRBJ2-7 | . | TRBV27 | 12 | few
TGCGCCAGCAGCCAAGATGGGGCAGGGTGGTACACCGGGGAGCTGTTTTTT | CASSQDGAGWYTGELFF | TRBJ2-2 | . | TRBV4-3 | 17 | .
TGTGCCAGCAGCCCTAATCTGGACACGACAGATACGCAGTATTTT | CASSPNLDTTDTQYF | TRBJ2-3 | . | TRBV4-2 | 15 | .
TGTGCCAGCAGCTTAATGGGGATTCGGGATCCCCAAGAGACCCAGTACTTC | CASSLMGIRDPQETQYF | TRBJ2-5 | . | TRBV7-3 | 17 | few
TGTGCCAGCGGAAAGCTTGAAGAAAAACTGTTTTTT | CASGKLEEKLFF | TRBJ1-4 | . | TRBV6-2/TRBV6-3 | 12 | .
TGCAGTGCTGGCCCGACTAGCGGGGGGGTCGGCACAGATACGCAGTATTTT | CSAGPTSGGVGTDTQYF | TRBJ2-3 | TRBD2 | TRBV20-1 | 17 | .
TGTGCCAGCATATTAAGGGGGAATTCACCCCTCCACTTT | CASILRGNSPLHF | TRBJ1-6 | . | TRBV6-6 | 13 | .
TGCGCCAGCAGCTTGGTGGGAGCCATCCCTGGAAACACCATATATTTT | CASSLVGAIPGNTIYF | TRBJ1-3 | . | TRBV5-1 | 16 | few
TGTGCCTGGAGCGAACCGTACGAGCAGTACTTC | CAWSEPYEQYF | TRBJ2-7 | . | TRBV30 | 11 | .
TGTGCCAGCAGCCCCCTAGGGGGGGGGTTCGGAGATACGCAGTATTTT | CASSPLGGGFGDTQYF | TRBJ2-3 | . | TRBV7-3 | 16 | .
TGTGCCAGCAGCTTACAAGTCCGAAGCTCTGGGGCCAACGTCCTGACTTTC | CASSLQVRSSGANVLTF | TRBJ2-6 | . | TRBV7-3 | 17 | .
TGCGCCAGCAGCCTTTGGACCCTAGCGGGTGACACCTACAATGAGCAGTTCTTC | CASSLWTLAGDTYNEQFF | TRBJ2-1 | TRBD2 | TRBV4-3 | 18 | many